Listed below are T cell receptor beta chains from one sample, sequenced in a study of blood T cells in healthy people across ages. Each CDR3 protein is one row after TCRdb ran MiXCR on the 5' RACE reads. The sample lists about 1.8 million distinct CDR3 sequences; roughly 50% were seen once. The sample was blood. These TCRs come from a woman aged 40 to 49 in good health. The CDR3 runs from the conserved cysteine through the conserved F or W. Fields, in order: clone size, V gene, J gene, D gene, CDR3 protein, CDR3 DNA. The D gene is left open where the match is weak. The size entry is marked missing in some rows and otherwise reads once, few, many or a size class.

abundance: .
v_gene: TRBV28
j_gene: TRBJ2-7
d_gene: TRBD1
CDR3aa: CASSSGQEAYEQYF
CDR3nt: TGTGCCAGCAGTTCTGGACAGGAGGCCTACGAGCAGTACTTC

abundance: .
v_gene: TRBV15
j_gene: TRBJ1-5
d_gene: .
CDR3aa: CATSRVAVKGQPQHF
CDR3nt: TGTGCCACCAGCAGAGTCGCGGTCAAAGGACAGCCCCAGCATTTT

abundance: once
v_gene: TRBV12-3/TRBV12-4
j_gene: TRBJ1-6
d_gene: TRBD1
CDR3aa: CASSFGDRSSYNSPLHF
CDR3nt: TGTGCCAGCAGTTTTGGGGACAGGAGCTCCTATAATTCACCCCTCCACTTT

abundance: few
v_gene: TRBV4-2
j_gene: TRBJ2-3
d_gene: TRBD2
CDR3aa: CASSPRTSGDAQYF
CDR3nt: TGTGCCAGCAGCCCCCGGACTAGCGGGGATGCGCAGTATTTT

abundance: few
v_gene: TRBV28
j_gene: TRBJ1-5
d_gene: TRBD1
CDR3aa: CASSVSDRGSNQPQHF
CDR3nt: TGTGCCAGCAGTGTATCCGACAGGGGTAGCAATCAGCCCCAGCATTTT

abundance: few
v_gene: TRBV9
j_gene: TRBJ2-1
d_gene: TRBD2
CDR3aa: CASTKRDDEQFF
CDR3nt: TGTGCCAGCACCAAGCGGGACGATGAGCAGTTCTTC

abundance: .
v_gene: TRBV9
j_gene: TRBJ2-3
d_gene: .
CDR3aa: CASSVFQTTDTQYF
CDR3nt: TGTGCCAGCAGCGTATTCCAGACCACAGATACGCAGTATTTT

abundance: few
v_gene: TRBV10-3
j_gene: TRBJ1-2
d_gene: .
CDR3aa: CAISESTTVNYGYTF
CDR3nt: TGTGCCATCAGTGAGTCGACAACGGTTAACTATGGCTACACCTTC

abundance: .
v_gene: TRBV4-3
j_gene: TRBJ2-1
d_gene: TRBD1
CDR3aa: CASSQDRDRGFYNEQFF
CDR3nt: TGCGCCAGCAGCCAAGATCGGGACAGGGGGTTCTACAATGAGCAGTTCTTC

abundance: .
v_gene: TRBV5-6
j_gene: TRBJ2-7
d_gene: .
CDR3aa: CASSQGMGYEQYF
CDR3nt: TGTGCCAGCAGCCAGGGGATGGGCTACGAGCAGTACTTC

abundance: .
v_gene: TRBV12-3/TRBV12-4
j_gene: TRBJ2-7
d_gene: TRBD2
CDR3aa: CASSLKAGREQYF
CDR3nt: TGTGCCAGCAGTTTGAAAGCGGGGCGCGAGCAGTACTTC

abundance: few
v_gene: TRBV14
j_gene: TRBJ2-1
d_gene: .
CDR3aa: CASSQDSSVGRNEQFF
CDR3nt: TGTGCCAGCAGCCAAGATTCAAGCGTTGGACGTAATGAGCAGTTCTTC

abundance: .
v_gene: TRBV5-4
j_gene: TRBJ2-1
d_gene: .
CDR3aa: CASSPLSPEANEQFF
CDR3nt: TGTGCCAGCAGCCCCCTCTCCCCCGAGGCGAATGAGCAGTTCTTC

abundance: .
v_gene: TRBV28
j_gene: TRBJ2-5
d_gene: .
CDR3aa: CASSAVGSSETQYF
CDR3nt: TGTGCCAGCAGTGCGGTTGGGAGTAGCGAGACCCAGTACTTC

abundance: .
v_gene: TRBV28
j_gene: TRBJ1-2
d_gene: .
CDR3aa: CASKTNGERYGYTF
CDR3nt: TGTGCCAGCAAAACAAACGGGGAGCGCTATGGCTACACCTTC

abundance: .
v_gene: TRBV4-3
j_gene: TRBJ2-5
d_gene: TRBD2
CDR3aa: CASSPGKSSGQQETQYF
CDR3nt: TGCGCCAGCAGCCCAGGGAAGTCTAGCGGACAACAAGAGACCCAGTACTTC

abundance: .
v_gene: TRBV27
j_gene: TRBJ1-2
d_gene: TRBD1
CDR3aa: CASRGVGRGHGYTF
CDR3nt: TGTGCCAGTAGAGGAGTTGGCAGGGGGCACGGCTACACCTTC

abundance: few
v_gene: TRBV20-1
j_gene: TRBJ2-5
d_gene: .
CDR3aa: CSARELLGSYETQYF
CDR3nt: TGCAGTGCTAGAGAGCTCCTAGGCTCATATGAGACCCAGTACTTC

abundance: .
v_gene: TRBV4-3
j_gene: TRBJ2-6
d_gene: .
CDR3aa: CASSQATGWANVLTF
CDR3nt: TGCGCCAGCAGCCAAGCCACAGGGTGGGCCAACGTCCTGACTTTC

abundance: few
v_gene: TRBV27
j_gene: TRBJ2-7
d_gene: TRBD2
CDR3aa: CASSWGQGLAGGYEQYF
CDR3nt: TGTGCCAGCAGTTGGGGACAGGGCCTAGCGGGGGGCTACGAGCAGTACTTC